This T cell receptor (beta chain) was recovered during a study of blood T cells in healthy people across ages. The use of a sample-barcoded 5' primer and a J-beta primer mix characterized a second PCR of roughly 6 to 11 cycles. Each cDNA was tagged by a template-switch adaptor containing 12 random nucleotides. Each CDR3 protein is one row after TCRdb ran MiXCR on the 5' RACE reads. This sample has fewer than 2,000,000 distinct CDR3 sequences, with around 40% found just once. This CDR3 comprises 15 residues. The J segment lost 2 bases and the V segment lost 3 bases, leaving 4 bases of the junction unmatched. Germline V CDR1 and CDR2: MNHEY, SMNVEV (reference sequence). A minimum of 7 million PBMCs was isolated per sample. The study, taken as a whole, reports: As age increased, TCR beta diversity per million T cells fell in a roughly linear fashion. In long-lived donors, naive CD4+ cell counts and diversity exceeded those of aged donors.

As for this clonotype: Its target is not known.

The clonotype comes from a human donor in good health. Sequencing used blood. The gene calls are TRBV27 and TRBJ2-1, with 7 bases aligning to TRBD1. CDR3 region: CASSFPGTAYNEQFF. CDR3 sequence (DNA): TGTGCCAGCAGTTTCCCCGGGACAGCCTACAATGAGCAGTTCTTC.